This T cell receptor (beta chain) was sequenced for a study of T-cell memory formation after mild COVID-19. Study in general: TCR clusters were largely donor specific.

Comment on this clonotype: Its antigen is still unknown.

Amplification by 5'RACE using constant-segment primers produced TCR alpha and TCR beta cDNA libraries that carried sample barcodes and UMIs. TCRdb analysed the 5' RACE reads with MiXCR anew, one entry per CDR3 protein. This sample yields approximately 410,000 distinct CDR3 sequences, of which 23% are seen a single time; around 14% belongs to the top ten. General observations from the study: CD4+ contracting clones lay mainly in CM and EM, CD8+ ones in EMRA. Clones contracting across day 15 to 85 had a balanced CD4/CD8 profile; later expanding clones leaned CD4+.

This TCR was recovered from an adult woman who had mild COVID-19 (a few samples of this study predate the infection). Cell type and time point are not known. The sequenced sample consisted of PBMCs or a T cell subset sorted from them (not recorded which).

In nucleotides, the CDR3 is TGTGCCAGCAGTTCCTCCCCCCACCCCCAGCATTTT. Translating gives CASSSSPHPQHF. V usage is TRBV12-3 or TRBV12-4 and J usage is TRBJ1-5; the D is unclear. Trimming left V 4 bases short and J 10 bases short, with 11 bases between. This CDR3 comprises 12 residues.